These T cell receptor beta chains were read from a single sample in a study of shared clonotypes between healthy human individuals. Data came from immunoSEQ multiplex PCR; TCRdb stores just in-frame clones and leaves some out. The sample consists of about 1.1 million clones, 78% of them appearing once. Sequenced material: memory CD4+ T cells from PBMCs. These receptors all come from a man aged 18 to 29 in good health. Some clones in this sample may be carry-over from other donors' samples. The CDR3 runs from the conserved cysteine through the conserved F or W. The D gene is left open where the match is weak. Clone size is shown for a subset of rows, as once, few, many or a class of expanded clone.

TRBJ2-1,16,-,TRBD2,TRBV7-3,TGTGCCAGCAGCCCGCTAGCGGGAGGGACCTACAATGAGCAGTTCTTC,CASSPLAGGTYNEQFF
TRBJ2-7,14,-,-,TRBV5-1,TGCGCCAGCAGCTTGGAGGCAGCTTCCTACGAGCAGTACTTC,CASSLEAASYEQYF
TRBJ2-1,14,few,-,TRBV4-1,TGCGCCAGCAGCCAAGATGACCTCAACAATGAGCAGTTCTTC,CASSQDDLNNEQFF
TRBJ2-1,17,-,TRBD2,TRBV5-1,TGCGCCAGCAAATCGGCGGGAGGCCATCAGAGTATCAATGAGCAGTTCTTC,CASKSAGGHQSINEQFF
TRBJ2-1,13,-,TRBD1,TRBV7-3,TGTGCCAGCAGCTTGGACAGGTACAATGAGCAGTTCTTC,CASSLDRYNEQFF
TRBJ2-7,16,-,TRBD1,TRBV19,TGTGCCAGCGCCCTCGGGGGGACAGGGGTAAGGGACGAGCAGTACTTC,CASALGGTGVRDEQYF
TRBJ2-1,14,-,TRBD2,TRBV6-6,TGTGCCAGCAAATTTGGCGGGAGGGGGGATGAGCAGTTCTTC,CASKFGGRGDEQFF
TRBJ2-5,16,-,TRBD2,TRBV9,TGTGCCAGCAGCCCCCGGACTAGCGGGTCCCAAGAGACCCAGTACTTC,CASSPRTSGSQETQYF
TRBJ2-7,12,-,-,TRBV7-8,TGTGCCAGCAGCTTAGTAGTCGCCGAGCAGTACTTC,CASSLVVAEQYF
TRBJ2-7,16,-,TRBD2,TRBV7-8,TGTGCCAGCAGCCCCCGTGTCGGGCGGGAGCCCTACGAGCAGTACTTC,CASSPRVGREPYEQYF
TRBJ1-4,15,once,-,TRBV28,TGTGCCAGCAGTCCGGGACGGACAACTAATGAAAAACTGTTTTTT,CASSPGRTTNEKLFF
TRBJ2-3,15,many,TRBD2,TRBV11-1,TGTGCCAGCAGCTTTAGCGGGAGGGCGACAGATACGCAGTATTTT,CASSFSGRATDTQYF
TRBJ1-2,15,-,TRBD1,TRBV5-1,TGCGCCAGCAGCCGAGAGCCCCAGGGGGGCTATGGCTACACCTTC,CASSREPQGGYGYTF
TRBJ1-2,15,-,-,TRBV15,TGTGCCACCAGCAGAGATTCGGGGGCGGGGTATGGCTACACCTTC,CATSRDSGAGYGYTF
TRBJ2-7,12,-,-,TRBV29-1,TGCAGCGCTCGGACGGCTGGGTCCGAGCAGTACTTC,CSARTAGSEQYF
TRBJ2-5,14,-,-,TRBV2,TGTGCCAGCAGTGAAGTTGAGGTCGGGGAGACCCAGTACTTC,CASSEVEVGETQYF
TRBJ1-3,17,-,TRBD1,TRBV7-2,TGTGCCAGCAGCTCAAGAGGACAGGCGTCGGCTGGAAACACCATATATTTT,CASSSRGQASAGNTIYF
TRBJ2-3,14,once,-,TRBV6-4,TGTGCCAGCAGTGTCGGGCATGATACAGATACGCAGTATTTT,CASSVGHDTDTQYF
TRBJ1-2,15,-,TRBD1,TRBV9,TGTGCCAGCAGCGTAGCCCCGGGACAGGCTGCTGGCTACACCTTC,CASSVAPGQAAGYTF
TRBJ2-2,14,-,TRBD1,TRBV2,TGTGCCAGCAGGAGGGACAGGAACACCGGGGAGCTGTTTTTT,CASRRDRNTGELFF
TRBJ1-3,16,many,-,TRBV6-5,TGTGCCAGCAGTTACTCCCGACGGAACTCTGGAAACACCATATATTTT,CASSYSRRNSGNTIYF
TRBJ2-4,18,-,-,TRBV29-1,TGCAGCGTTGAAGATCAGGGGACGGACAGACTAGCCAAAAACATTCAGTACTTC,CSVEDQGTDRLAKNIQYF
TRBJ2-5,14,-,TRBD1,TRBV19,TGTGCCAGTAGGGGTAGGGGGCTCCGAGAGACCCAGTACTTC,CASRGRGLRETQYF
TRBJ1-4,15,-,-,TRBV30,TGTGCCTGGAGTTTCGGGGGTGGGACTAATGAAAAACTGTTTTTT,CAWSFGGGTNEKLFF
TRBJ2-3,11,-,-,TRBV6-4,TGTGCCAGCAGTGCCGGCAATACGCAGTATTTT,CASSAGNTQYF
TRBJ2-1,13,many,-,TRBV2,TGTGCCAGCAGCAGGGAGTCGGGCAATGAGCAGTTCTTC,CASSRESGNEQFF
TRBJ2-3,14,-,-,TRBV27,TGTGCCAGCAGTTTGCTAGCCGCCACAGATACGCAGTATTTT,CASSLLAATDTQYF
TRBJ2-2,16,-,TRBD2,TRBV7-9,TGTGCCAGCAGCTCCGAAGCGGGATTCAACACCGGGGAGCTGTTTTTT,CASSSEAGFNTGELFF
TRBJ1-5,15,-,-,TRBV5-5,TGTGCCAGCAGCCTAGAACAGGGTATCGGGCAGCCCCAGCATTTT,CASSLEQGIGQPQHF
TRBJ2-3,18,few,TRBD2,TRBV4-2,TGTGCCAGCAGCCACCCCCTAGCGGGGCTTTCTAGCACAGATACGCAGTATTTT,CASSHPLAGLSSTDTQYF
TRBJ2-7,14,-,TRBD1,TRBV5-1,TGCGCCAGCAGCCCAACGGACAGGCTGGTCGAGCAGTACTTC,CASSPTDRLVEQYF
TRBJ2-6,16,-,-,TRBV5-1,TGCGCCAGCAGCTTGGATCAGTTAGGCGGGGCCAACGTCCTGACTTTC,CASSLDQLGGANVLTF
TRBJ2-3,16,-,-,TRBV7-2,TGTGCCAGCAGCGCGAGCCCACCCCCCTTCCCAGATACGCAGTATTTT,CASSASPPPFPDTQYF
TRBJ2-2,16,-,TRBD2,TRBV28,TGTGCCAGCAGTTTAGGGGTCGGGAGGATTTACGGGGAGCTGTTTTTT,CASSLGVGRIYGELFF
TRBJ2-3,16,once,-,TRBV9,TGTGCCAGCAGCCCCCGGACCCATGGGGCTGGAGATACGCAGTATTTT,CASSPRTHGAGDTQYF
TRBJ2-1,16,few,TRBD2,TRBV4-2,TGTGCCAGCAGCCAACGTCGTGGCGGGGGCTACAATGAGCAGTTCTTC,CASSQRRGGGYNEQFF